Each of the 10 T cell receptor beta chains below was sequenced from the same sample in a study of shared clonotypes between healthy human individuals. Some clones are missing from TCRdb's copy, which holds only in-frame ones; the method was immunoSEQ multiplex PCR. The table lists under 600,000 clones, around 78% of them singletons. Sequenced sample: PBMCs. The receptors shown here come from a woman between 40 and 55 years old in good health. Some clones in this sample may be carry-over from other donors' samples.

The chain uses TRBV30 and TRBJ2-3, with D possibly TRBD2 on 6 matching bases. The CDR3 runs to 15 residues. Trimming stripped 2 bases from V and 4 bases from J, with 16 bases between. In germline, CDR1 is GTSNPN, CDR2 SVGIG (reference sequence). The CDR3 bases are TGTGCCTGGAGTCTGACTAGTGGGTTGTCAGATACGCAGTATTTT. This encodes CAWSLTSGLSDTQYF.

The chain recombines TRBV10-1 with TRBJ2-7, with 15 bases identical to TRBD2. V lost 5 bases and J lost 3; bases outside the gene matches: 5. The CDR3 contains 16 residues. From germline, CDR1 is WNHNN and CDR2 SYGVQD (reference sequence). DNA for the CDR3: TGCGCCAGCAGTCACGGACTAGCGGGAGGGTACTACGAGCAGTACTTC. This encodes CASSHGLAGGYYEQYF.

Written as DNA, the CDR3 is TGTGCCAGCAGCTCGGACAGCTATGGCTACACCTTC. Translated: CASSSDSYGYTF. The chain combines TRBV7-2 with TRBJ1-2; D perhaps matches TRBD1 (6 bases). The germline V gene has CDR1 SGHTA and CDR2 FQGNSA. The V end was cut by 4 bases, the J end by 4 bases, with 7 bases between. The CDR3 is 12 amino acids.

The chain is built from TRBV28 and TRBJ1-5; D remains ambiguous. This CDR3 contains 14 residues. Deletions cut 3 bases from V and 2 bases from J, with 8 bases between. CDR1 is MDHEN and CDR2 is SYDVKM in the germline V gene. CDR3 DNA: TGTGCCAGCAGTTTTTCTCTTGGCAATCAGCCCCAGCATTTT. It specifies CASSFSLGNQPQHF.

The rearrangement joins TRBV15 to TRBJ1-4, with D perhaps TRBD1 (5 bases). Germline loops: CDR1 LNHNV, CDR2 YYDKDF (reference sequence). CDR3 size: 14 residues. The ends were cut back, 0 bases at V and 10 bases at J, with 12 bases in the middle. CDR3 bases: TGTGCCACCAGCAGAGATAACAGGCGAGGAAAACTGTTTTTT. Translated: CATSRDNRRGKLFF.

The chain combines TRBV7-2 with TRBJ2-1; either TRBD1 or TRBD2 may fit D (5 bases each). The germline V and J ends were trimmed by 5 bases and 1 base, with 15 bases remaining between them. The CDR3 is 16 amino acids. The germline V gene encodes CDR1 SGHTA and CDR2 FQGNSA. CDR3 in amino acids: CASSEGVLVSYNEQFF. CDR3 nucleotides: TGTGCCAGCAGCGAAGGGGTACTAGTTTCCTACAATGAGCAGTTCTTC.

The genes are TRBV9 and TRBJ2-2, with D unresolved. Germline CDR1 and CDR2: SGDLS and YYNGEE. This CDR3 spans 15 amino acids. Trimming stripped 0 bases from V and 1 base from J, with 7 bases between. The CDR3 here is CASSVALQNTGELFF. CDR3 DNA sequence: TGTGCCAGCAGCGTAGCTCTACAGAACACCGGGGAGCTGTTTTTT.

V and J are TRBV27 and TRBJ1-2; D not resolved. Germline V CDR1 and CDR2: MNHEY, SMNVEV (reference sequence). Trimming shortened V by 4 bases and J by 1 base, and 7 bases separated the two germline ends. The CDR3 loop spans 13 amino acids. The CDR3 is CASSSHYNYGYTF. The DNA for the CDR3 is TGTGCCAGCAGTTCCCACTATAACTATGGCTACACCTTC.

This clone was seen a single time. This chain uses TRBV6-5 with TRBJ2-7, with D tentatively TRBD1 (5 bases). V was cut by 6 bases and J by 1 base, with 16 bases left in between. The CDR3 is made up of 15 amino acids. Germline values: CDR1 MNHEY, CDR2 SVGAGI. As DNA, the CDR3 is TGTGCCAGCAGCCAAGGACATACATCATCCTACGAGCAGTACTTC. Its protein is CASSQGHTSSYEQYF.

This clone was found many times. Other nucleotide sequences from this sample produce the same CDR3. V usage is TRBV10-3 and J usage is TRBJ2-7; D remains ambiguous. V lost 2 bases to trimming and J lost 5 bases, with 4 bases between them. The V gene's germline CDR1 is ENHRY and CDR2 SYGVKD. The CDR3 covers 11 residues. Written as DNA, the CDR3 is TGTGCCATCAGTGAGAGCGACGAGCAGTACTTC. Protein product: CAISESDEQYF.